Given below is one T cell receptor beta chain in context. Its antigen is undetermined. Repertoires were generated with immunoSEQ multiplex PCR, while TCRdb's copy carries only in-frame clones and drops some. The table has about 350,000 clones, about 87% seen once. This sample was included in a study of Ad26.COV2.S vaccination and SARS-CoV-2 variants. V lost 1 base, J lost 2 bases, and 9 bases lay in between. The CDR3 is made up of 14 amino acids. Germline values: CDR1 LGHNA, CDR2 YNFKEQ. Findings and limits, study-wide: There was reportedly substantial breadth in spike-specific CD8+ and CD4+ T cell responses after vaccination. Breadth and depth estimates from TCRs may understate total T cell responses.

Treatment specified: 15 to 20 received Ad26.COV2.S at low or high dose, single or two shots; 5 received placebo; per-sample allocation not given. Repertoires come from day 63 after the first vaccine or placebo injection. Built on an Ad26 vector, the vaccine expressed Wuhan-strain SARS-CoV-2 spike. This sequence joins TRBV4-2 and TRBJ2-7; no clear D. The starting material was peripheral blood, obtained in a trial of Ad26.COV2.S vaccine versus placebo. The clonotype originates from a person aged 18 to 59 who received the Ad26.COV2.S COVID-19 vaccine or a placebo. The CDR3 bases are TGTGCCAGCAGCCAAGTAGGCGCAACCTACGAGCAGTACTTC. Translating gives CASSQVGATYEQYF.